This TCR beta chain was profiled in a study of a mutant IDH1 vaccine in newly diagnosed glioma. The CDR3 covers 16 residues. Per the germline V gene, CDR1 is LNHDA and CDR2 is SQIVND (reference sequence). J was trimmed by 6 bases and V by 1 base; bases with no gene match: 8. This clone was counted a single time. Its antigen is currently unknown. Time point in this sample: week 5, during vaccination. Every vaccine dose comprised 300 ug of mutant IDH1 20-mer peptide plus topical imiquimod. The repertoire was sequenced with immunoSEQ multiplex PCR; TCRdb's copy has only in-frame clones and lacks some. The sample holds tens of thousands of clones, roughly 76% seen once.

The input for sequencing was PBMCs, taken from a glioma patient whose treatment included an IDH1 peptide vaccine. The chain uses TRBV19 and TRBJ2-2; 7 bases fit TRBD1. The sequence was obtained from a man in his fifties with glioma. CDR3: CASSIGQGNWAGELFF. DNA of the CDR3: TGTGCCAGTAGTATAGGACAGGGAAATTGGGCCGGGGAGCTGTTTTTT.